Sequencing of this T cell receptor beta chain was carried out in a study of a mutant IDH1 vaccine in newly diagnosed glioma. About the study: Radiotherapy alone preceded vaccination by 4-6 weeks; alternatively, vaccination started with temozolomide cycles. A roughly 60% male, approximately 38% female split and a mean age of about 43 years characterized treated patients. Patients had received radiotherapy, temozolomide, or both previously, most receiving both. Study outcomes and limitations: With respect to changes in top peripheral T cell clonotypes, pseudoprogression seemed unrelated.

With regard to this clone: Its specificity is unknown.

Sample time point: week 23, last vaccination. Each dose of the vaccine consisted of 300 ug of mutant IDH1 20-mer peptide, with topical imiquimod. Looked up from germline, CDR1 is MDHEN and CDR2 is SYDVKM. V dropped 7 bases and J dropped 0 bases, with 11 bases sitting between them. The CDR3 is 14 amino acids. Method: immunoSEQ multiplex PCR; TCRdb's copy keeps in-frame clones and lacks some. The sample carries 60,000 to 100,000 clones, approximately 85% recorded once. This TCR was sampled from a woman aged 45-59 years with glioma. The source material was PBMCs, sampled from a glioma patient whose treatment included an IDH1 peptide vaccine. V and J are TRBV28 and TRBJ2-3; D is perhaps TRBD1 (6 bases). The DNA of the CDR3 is TGTGCCAGCACCGGGACACAAAGCACAGATACGCAGTATTTT. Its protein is CASTGTQSTDTQYF. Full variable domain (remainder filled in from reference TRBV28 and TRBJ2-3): DVKVTQSSRYLVKRTGEKVFLECVQDMDHENMFWYRQDPGLGLRLIYFSYDVKMKEKGDIPEGYSVSREKKERFSLILESASTNQTSMYLCASTGTQSTDTQYFGPGTRLTVL.